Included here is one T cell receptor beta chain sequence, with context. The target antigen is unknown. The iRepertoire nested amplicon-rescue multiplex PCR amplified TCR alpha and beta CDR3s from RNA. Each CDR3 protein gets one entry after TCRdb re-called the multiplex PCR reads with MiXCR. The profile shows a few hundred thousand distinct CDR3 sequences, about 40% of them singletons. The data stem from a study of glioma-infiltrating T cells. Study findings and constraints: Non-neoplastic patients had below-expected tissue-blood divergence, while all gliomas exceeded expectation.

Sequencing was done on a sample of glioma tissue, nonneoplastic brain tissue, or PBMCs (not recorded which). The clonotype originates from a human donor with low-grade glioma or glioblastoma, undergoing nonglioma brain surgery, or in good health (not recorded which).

CDR3 in amino acids: CASRIGGFAGELFF. The CDR3 DNA reads TGTGCCAGCAGAATAGGGGGTTTCGCCGGGGAGCTGTTTTTT. The chain joins TRBV7-2 to TRBJ1-1; tentatively, D is TRBD1 (6 bases). The J call is uncertain, as TRBJ2-2 better fits the DNA end. CDR1 is SGHTA, CDR2 FQGNSA, per germline. This CDR3 spans 14 amino acids.